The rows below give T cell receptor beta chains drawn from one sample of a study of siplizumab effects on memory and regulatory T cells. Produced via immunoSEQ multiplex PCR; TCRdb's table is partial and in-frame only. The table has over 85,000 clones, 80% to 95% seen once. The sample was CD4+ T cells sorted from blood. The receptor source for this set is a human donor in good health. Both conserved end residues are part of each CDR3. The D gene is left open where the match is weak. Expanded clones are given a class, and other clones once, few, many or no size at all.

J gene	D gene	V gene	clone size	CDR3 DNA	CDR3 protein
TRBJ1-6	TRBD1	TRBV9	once	TGTGCCAGCAACCCACAGGGGTTCAATTCACCCCTCCACTTT	CASNPQGFNSPLHF
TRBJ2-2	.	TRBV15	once	TGTGCCACCAGCAGAGATCCCCAGACCCTCTCCGGGGAGCTGTTTTTT	CATSRDPQTLSGELFF
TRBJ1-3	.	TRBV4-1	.	TGCGCCAGCAGCCAAGATCTTCTGAGCTCTGGAAACACCATATATTTT	CASSQDLLSSGNTIYF
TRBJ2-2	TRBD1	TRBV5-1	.	TGCGCCAGCTCAGGGGGCTGGGGCACCGGGGAGCTGTTTTTT	CASSGGWGTGELFF
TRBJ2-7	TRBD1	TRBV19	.	TGTGCCAGTAGTCCGATCCGGGGACAGGGGACTGAATTC	CASSPIRGQGTEF
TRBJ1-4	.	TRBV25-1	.	TGTGCCAGCAGTAGCGGTAATGAAAAACTGTTTTTT	CASSSGNEKLFF
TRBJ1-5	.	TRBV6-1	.	TGTGCCAACCCGACAGATCAGCCCCAGCATTTT	CANPTDQPQHF
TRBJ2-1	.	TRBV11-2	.	TGTGCCAGCAGCTTATCGTGGACTATTCAGTTCTTC	CASSLSWTIQFF
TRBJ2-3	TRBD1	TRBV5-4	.	TGTGCCAGCAGCCTGACAGGGAATACAGATACGCAGTATTTT	CASSLTGNTDTQYF
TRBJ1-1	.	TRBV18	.	TGTGCCAGCTCACCCCCTGGGGGAAGGAGCACTGAAGCTTTCTTT	CASSPPGGRSTEAFF
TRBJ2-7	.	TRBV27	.	TGTGCCAGCAGCCGGAACCGACAGACCTACGAGCAGTACTTC	CASSRNRQTYEQYF
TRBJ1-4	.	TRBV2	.	TGTGCCAGCAGTAGAAACAGGGCAACTAATGAAAAACTGTTTTTT	CASSRNRATNEKLFF
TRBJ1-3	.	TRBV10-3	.	TGTGCCATCAGCGGGGGGCCGGCTACTGGAAACACCATATATTTT	CAISGGPATGNTIYF
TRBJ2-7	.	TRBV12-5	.	TGTGCTAGTGGTTCCCTCCCCTACGAGCAGTACTTC	CASGSLPYEQYF
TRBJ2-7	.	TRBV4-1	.	TGCGCCAGCAGCCACATGGGCCTTCGGCACGAGCAGTACTTC	CASSHMGLRHEQYF
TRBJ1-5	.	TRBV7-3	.	TGTGCCAGCAGCTCGGCTCCCAATCAGCCCCAGCATTTT	CASSSAPNQPQHF
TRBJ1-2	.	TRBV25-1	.	TGTGCCAGCAGTTTCGGGTCTGGGGGGGCGGACTATGGCTACACCTTC	CASSFGSGGADYGYTF
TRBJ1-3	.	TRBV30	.	TGTGCCTGGAGTGTGCTGCACCGCTCTGGAAACACCATATATTTT	CAWSVLHRSGNTIYF
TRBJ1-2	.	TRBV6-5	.	TGTGCCGCGACGGCCCCGGGGGCCTATAGCTACACCTTC	CAATAPGAYSYTF
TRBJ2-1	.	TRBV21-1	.	TGTGCCAGCAGCAAAGTACGTCCCGCCTCCTACAATGAGCAGTTCTTC	CASSKVRPASYNEQFF
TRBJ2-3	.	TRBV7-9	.	TGTGCCAGCAGCTTCCCCGTAAGACGCACAGATACGCAGTATTTT	CASSFPVRRTDTQYF
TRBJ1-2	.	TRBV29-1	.	TGCAGCGGTTTCCTGTCGGGGGGCCCTAACTATGGCTACACCTTC	CSGFLSGGPNYGYTF
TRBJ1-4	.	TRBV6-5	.	TGTGCCAGCAGTTACTCGAGGTGGATGATCGAAAAACTGTTTTTT	CASSYSRWMIEKLFF
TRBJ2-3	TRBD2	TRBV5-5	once	TGTGCCAGCAGCCCCCTGGGACTAGCGGGGGGGCCGGGAGATACGCAGTATTTT	CASSPLGLAGGPGDTQYF
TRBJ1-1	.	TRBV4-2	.	TGTGCCAGCAGCGGCTTGAGGGTAAGGGAGACTGAAGCTTTCTTT	CASSGLRVRETEAFF
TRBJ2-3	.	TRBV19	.	TGTGCCAGTACCTCCCCTACAGGGCTCTCGGGATCTAGCACAGATACGCAGTATTTT	CASTSPTGLSGSSTDTQYF
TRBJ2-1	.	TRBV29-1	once	TGCAGCGTCCTCCCGCGCGGGTCCTACAATGAGCAGTTCTTC	CSVLPRGSYNEQFF
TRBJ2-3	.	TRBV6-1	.	TGTGCCAGCAGGGGGCTTGGGACAGATACGCAGTATTTT	CASRGLGTDTQYF
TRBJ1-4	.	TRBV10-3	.	TGTGCCACCCGCCGAGGGGCCACTAATGAAAAACTGTTTTTT	CATRRGATNEKLFF
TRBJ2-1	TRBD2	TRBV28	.	TGTGCCAGCAGTGGGACTAGCACATTCCGGTTCTTC	CASSGTSTFRFF
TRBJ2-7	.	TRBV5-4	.	TGTGCCAGCAGCGCCCGACAGAGCTACGAGCAGTACTTC	CASSARQSYEQYF
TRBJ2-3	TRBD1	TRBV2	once	TGTGCCAGCAGACCCGGGACAGCATTCACAGATACGCAGTATTTT	CASRPGTAFTDTQYF
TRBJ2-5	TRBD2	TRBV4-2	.	TGTGCCAGCAGCCAAGATACTAGCGGGGTGGGAGAGACCCAGTACTTC	CASSQDTSGVGETQYF
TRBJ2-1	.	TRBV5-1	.	TGCGCCAGCAGCTTGACGAAGGCCTACAATGAGCAGTTCTTC	CASSLTKAYNEQFF
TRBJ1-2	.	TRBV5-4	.	TGTGCCAGCAGCTTGCACGCAGAGTGGGGCTACACCTTC	CASSLHAEWGYTF
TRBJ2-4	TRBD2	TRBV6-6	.	TGTGCCAGCAGTTATCCCCAGCGGGAGGGAAACATTCAGTACTTC	CASSYPQREGNIQYF
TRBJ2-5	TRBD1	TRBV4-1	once	TGCGCCAGCAGCCTGAGGGACAGGGGCATGGAGCCGCAGTACTTC	CASSLRDRGMEPQYF
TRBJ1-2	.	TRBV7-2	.	TGTGCCAGCAGCTTCGGGACTGGAATGGGCTACACCTTC	CASSFGTGMGYTF
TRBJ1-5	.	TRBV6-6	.	TGTGCCAGCAGTTCCCACTCGTCGGGCAATCAGCCCCAGCATTTT	CASSSHSSGNQPQHF
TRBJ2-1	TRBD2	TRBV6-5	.	TGTGCCAGCAATCGAGCGGGATCCTACAATGAGCAGTTCTTC	CASNRAGSYNEQFF
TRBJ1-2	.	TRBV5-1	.	TGCGCCAGCAGCCAGGGACCGACCAACTATGGCTACACCTTC	CASSQGPTNYGYTF
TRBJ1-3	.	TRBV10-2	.	TGCGCCAGCAGAGACAGCTCCTACTCTGGAAACACCATATATTTT	CASRDSSYSGNTIYF
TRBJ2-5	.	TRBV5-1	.	TGCGCCAGCAAGAGACAGAACCAAGAGACCCAGTACTTC	CASKRQNQETQYF
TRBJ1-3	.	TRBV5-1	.	TGCGCCAGCAGCTTGGGGGCACAGGGTTCAGGAAACACCATATATTTT	CASSLGAQGSGNTIYF
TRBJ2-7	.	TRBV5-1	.	TGCGCCAGCAGCTTGGGAGTCCGCGAGCAGTACTTC	CASSLGVREQYF
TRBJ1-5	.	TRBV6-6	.	TGTGCCAGCAGTGTGTGGACTAGCAATCAGCCCCAGCATTTT	CASSVWTSNQPQHF
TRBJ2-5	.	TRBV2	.	TGTGCCACTGGACAGCAAGAGACCCAGTACTTC	CATGQQETQYF
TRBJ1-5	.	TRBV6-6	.	TGTGCCAGCACTTTTCGAGTCTATAGCAATCAGCCCCAGCATTTT	CASTFRVYSNQPQHF
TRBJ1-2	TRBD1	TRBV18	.	TGTGCCAGCTCACCTCGGGACAGGGCAAACTATGGCTACACCTTC	CASSPRDRANYGYTF
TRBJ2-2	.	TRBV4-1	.	TGCGCCAGCAGCCGTCAGGCGGAGGTCACCGGGGAGCTGTTTTTT	CASSRQAEVTGELFF
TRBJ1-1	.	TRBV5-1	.	TGCGCCAGCAGCTTGCAACTAAACACTGAAGCTTTCTTT	CASSLQLNTEAFF
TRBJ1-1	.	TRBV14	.	TGTGCCAGCAGCCAAGATGGAAGGGGAGTAGAAACTGAAGCTTTCTTT	CASSQDGRGVETEAFF
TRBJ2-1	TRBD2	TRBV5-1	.	TGTGCCAGCAGCCCCACAGGCGGGGGGAATGAGCAGTTCTTC	CASSPTGGGNEQFF
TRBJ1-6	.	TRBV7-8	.	TGTGCCAGCACCCAGGATTCACCCCTCCACTTT	CASTQDSPLHF